The present T cell receptor beta chain was sequenced within a study of blood T cell repertoires in COVID-19. The overall study: Acute-phase and convalescent COVID-19 samples originated in the United States, Italy and Spain. The analysed material was cDNA or gDNA that came from T cells, B-cell-depleted T cells, or PBMCs.

CDR3 size: 13 residues. Germline CDR1 is SGHAT and CDR2 is FQNNGV. V lost 6 bases to trimming and J lost 1 base, with 9 bases between them. The authors' processing: Cell counts per sample came from amplifying reference gene primers. Produced via immunoSEQ multiplex PCR; TCRdb's table is partial and in-frame only. From that table come the V and J calls and clone size; the DNA was used to work out D and trimming. The sample lists approximately 94,000 clones; approximately 90% were seen once. Input material: peripheral blood. J is TRBJ1-1 and V is TRBV11-2; D call uncertain. The sequence was collected from a woman aged 80 or over with active COVID-19. CDR3 loop: CASRRGRNTEAFF. In DNA form, the CDR3 reads TGTGCCAGCAGACGCGGAAGGAACACTGAAGCTTTCTTT.